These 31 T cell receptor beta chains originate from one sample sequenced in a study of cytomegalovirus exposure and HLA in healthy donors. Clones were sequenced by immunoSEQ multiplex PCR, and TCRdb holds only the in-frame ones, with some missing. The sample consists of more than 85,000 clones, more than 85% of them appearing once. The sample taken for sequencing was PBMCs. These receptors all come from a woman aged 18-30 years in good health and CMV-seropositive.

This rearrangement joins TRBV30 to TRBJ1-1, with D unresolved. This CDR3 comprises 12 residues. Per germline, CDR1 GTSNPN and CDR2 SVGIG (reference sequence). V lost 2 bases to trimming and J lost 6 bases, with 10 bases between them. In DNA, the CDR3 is TGTGCCTGGAGTTTAGGAGGGCCTGAAGCTTTCTTT. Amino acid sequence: CAWSLGGPEAFF.

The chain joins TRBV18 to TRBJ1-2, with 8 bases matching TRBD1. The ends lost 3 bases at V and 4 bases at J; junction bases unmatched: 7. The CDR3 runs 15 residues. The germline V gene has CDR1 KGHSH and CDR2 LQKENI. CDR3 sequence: CASSPGTGSGYGYTF. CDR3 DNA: TGTGCCAGCTCACCCGGGACAGGATCTGGCTATGGCTACACCTTC.

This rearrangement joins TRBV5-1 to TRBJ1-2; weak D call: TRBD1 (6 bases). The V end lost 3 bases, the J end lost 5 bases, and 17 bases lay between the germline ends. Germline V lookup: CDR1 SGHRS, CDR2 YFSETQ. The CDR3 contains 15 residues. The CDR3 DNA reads TGCGCCAGCAGCTCCGGACAGCTGGGGAGTTATGGCTACACCTTC. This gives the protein CASSSGQLGSYGYTF. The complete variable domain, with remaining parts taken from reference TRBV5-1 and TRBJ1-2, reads KAGVTQTPRYLIKTRGQQVTLSCSPISGHRSVSWYQQTPGQGLQFLFEYFSETQRNKGNFPGRFSGRQFSNSRSEMNVSTLELGDSALYLCASSSGQLGSYGYTFGSGTRLTVV.

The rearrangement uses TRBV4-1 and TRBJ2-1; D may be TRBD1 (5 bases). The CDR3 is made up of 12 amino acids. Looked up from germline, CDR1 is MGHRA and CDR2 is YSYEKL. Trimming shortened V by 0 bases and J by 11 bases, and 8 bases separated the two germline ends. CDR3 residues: CASSQEGRQQFF. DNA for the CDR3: TGCGCCAGCAGCCAAGAGGGGCGACAGCAGTTCTTC.

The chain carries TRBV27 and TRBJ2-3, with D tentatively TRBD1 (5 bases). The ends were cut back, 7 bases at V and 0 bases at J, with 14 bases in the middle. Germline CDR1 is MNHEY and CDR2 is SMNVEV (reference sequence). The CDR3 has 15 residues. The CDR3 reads CASKDSVPSTDTQYF. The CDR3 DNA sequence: TGTGCCAGCAAAGACAGTGTCCCCAGCACAGATACGCAGTATTTT.

DNA of the CDR3: TGTGCCAGTAGTATAGACAGTTACACTGAAGCTTTCTTT. Translating it yields CASSIDSYTEAFF. V and J are TRBV19 and TRBJ1-1; no reliable D call. The CDR3 has 13 amino acids. The V gene's germline CDR1 is LNHDA and CDR2 SQIVND (reference sequence). The V end was cut by 0 bases, the J end by 3 bases, with 5 bases between.

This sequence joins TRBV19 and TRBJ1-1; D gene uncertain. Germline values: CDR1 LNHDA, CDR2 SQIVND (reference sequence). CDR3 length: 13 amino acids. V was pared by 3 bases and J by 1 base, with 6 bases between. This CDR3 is CASSMAWNTEAFF. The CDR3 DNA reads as TGTGCCAGTAGTATGGCATGGAACACTGAAGCTTTCTTT.

The CDR3 sequence: CASSLGWGQGASGANVLTF. DNA for the CDR3: TGTGCCAGCAGTTTAGGGTGGGGACAGGGGGCTTCTGGGGCCAACGTCCTGACTTTC. The chain couples TRBV27 to TRBJ2-6, with 12 bases matching TRBD1. Germline V lookup: CDR1 MNHEY, CDR2 SMNVEV (reference sequence). The CDR3 loop spans 19 amino acids. The V and J ends lost 2 bases and 1 base, in that order; junction bases with no gene match: 6.

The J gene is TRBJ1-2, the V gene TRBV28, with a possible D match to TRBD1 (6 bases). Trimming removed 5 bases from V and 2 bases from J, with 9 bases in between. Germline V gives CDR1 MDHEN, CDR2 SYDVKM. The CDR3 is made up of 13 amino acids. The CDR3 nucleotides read TGTGCCAGCAGTGTACAGGGAAACTATGGCTACACCTTC. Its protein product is CASSVQGNYGYTF.

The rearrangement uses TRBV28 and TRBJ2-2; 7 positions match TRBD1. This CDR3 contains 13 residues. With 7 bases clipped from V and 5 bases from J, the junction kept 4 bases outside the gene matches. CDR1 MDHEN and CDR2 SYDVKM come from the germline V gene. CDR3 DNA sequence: TGTGCCAGCACAAGGGGGCGGACCGGGGAGCTGTTTTTT. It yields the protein CASTRGRTGELFF.

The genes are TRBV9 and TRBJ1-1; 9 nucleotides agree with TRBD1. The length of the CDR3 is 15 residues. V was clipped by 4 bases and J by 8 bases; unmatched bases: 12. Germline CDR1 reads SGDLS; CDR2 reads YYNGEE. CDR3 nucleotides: TGTGCCAGCAGCCCTCTGGGAATGACAGGGGGAGAAGCTTTCTTT. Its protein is CASSPLGMTGGEAFF. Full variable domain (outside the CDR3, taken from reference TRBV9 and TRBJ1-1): DSGVTQTPKHLITATGQRVTLRCSPRSGDLSVYWYQQSLDQGLQFLIQYYNGEERAKGNILERFSAQQFPDLHSELNLSSLELGDSALYFCASSPLGMTGGEAFFGQGTRLTVV.

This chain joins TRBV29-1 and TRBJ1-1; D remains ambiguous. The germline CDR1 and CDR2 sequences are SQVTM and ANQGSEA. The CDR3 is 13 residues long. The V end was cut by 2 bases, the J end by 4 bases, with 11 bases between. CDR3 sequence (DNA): TGCAGCGTTGAATATCGGGTTGGCACTGAAGCTTTCTTT. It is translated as CSVEYRVGTEAFF.

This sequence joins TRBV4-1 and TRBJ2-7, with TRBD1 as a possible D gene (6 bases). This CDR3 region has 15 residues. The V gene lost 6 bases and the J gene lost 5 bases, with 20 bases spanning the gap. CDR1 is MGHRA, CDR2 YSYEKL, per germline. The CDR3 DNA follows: TGCGCCAGCAGTCCGACCGGCTCCAGGGGAAACGAGCAGTACTTC. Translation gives CASSPTGSRGNEQYF.

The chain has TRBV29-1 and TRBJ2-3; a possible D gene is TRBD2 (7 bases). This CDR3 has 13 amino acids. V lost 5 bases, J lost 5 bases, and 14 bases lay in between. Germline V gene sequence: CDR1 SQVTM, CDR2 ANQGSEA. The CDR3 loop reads CSVMTGGLDTQYF. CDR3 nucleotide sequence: TGCAGCGTTATGACGGGGGGCCTAGATACGCAGTATTTT.

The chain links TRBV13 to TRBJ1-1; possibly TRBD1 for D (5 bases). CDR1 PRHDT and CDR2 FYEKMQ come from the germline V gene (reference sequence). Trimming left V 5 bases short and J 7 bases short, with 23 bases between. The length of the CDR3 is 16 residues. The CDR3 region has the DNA TGTGCCAGCAGCCATAAGACCGGGGGTGCCGGTAATGAAGCTTTCTTT. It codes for CASSHKTGGAGNEAFF.

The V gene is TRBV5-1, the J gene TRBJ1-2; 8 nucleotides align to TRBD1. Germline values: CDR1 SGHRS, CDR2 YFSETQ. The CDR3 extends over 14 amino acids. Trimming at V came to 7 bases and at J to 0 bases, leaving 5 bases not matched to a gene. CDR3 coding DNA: TGCGCCAGCGCCACGGGACAGGCTAACTATGGCTACACCTTC. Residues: CASATGQANYGYTF.

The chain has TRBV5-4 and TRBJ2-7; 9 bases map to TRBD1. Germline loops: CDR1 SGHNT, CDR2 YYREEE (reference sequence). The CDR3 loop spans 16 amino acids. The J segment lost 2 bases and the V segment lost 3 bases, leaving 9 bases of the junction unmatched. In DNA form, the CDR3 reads TGTGCCAGCAGCTCAGGGAACAGGGGGCCACCCTACGAGCAGTACTTC. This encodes CASSSGNRGPPYEQYF.

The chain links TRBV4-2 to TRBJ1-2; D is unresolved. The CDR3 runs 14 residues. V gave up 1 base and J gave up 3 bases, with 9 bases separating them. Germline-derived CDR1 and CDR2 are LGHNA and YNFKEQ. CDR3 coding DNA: TGTGCCAGCAGCCAAGCATCAGGCGACTATGGCTACACCTTC. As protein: CASSQASGDYGYTF.

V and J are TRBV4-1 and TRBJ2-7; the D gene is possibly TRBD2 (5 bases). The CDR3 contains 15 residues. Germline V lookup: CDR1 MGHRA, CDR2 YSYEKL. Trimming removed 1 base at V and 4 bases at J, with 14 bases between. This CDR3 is CASSQGAITGYEQYF. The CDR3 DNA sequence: TGCGCCAGCAGCCAAGGTGCCATAACGGGGTACGAGCAGTACTTC.

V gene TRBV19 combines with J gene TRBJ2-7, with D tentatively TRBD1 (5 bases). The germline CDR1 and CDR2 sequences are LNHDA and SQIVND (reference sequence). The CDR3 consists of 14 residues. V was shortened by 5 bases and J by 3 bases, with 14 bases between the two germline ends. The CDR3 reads CASSPRQGGYEQYF. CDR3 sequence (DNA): TGTGCCAGTAGTCCCCGGCAGGGCGGCTACGAGCAGTACTTC.

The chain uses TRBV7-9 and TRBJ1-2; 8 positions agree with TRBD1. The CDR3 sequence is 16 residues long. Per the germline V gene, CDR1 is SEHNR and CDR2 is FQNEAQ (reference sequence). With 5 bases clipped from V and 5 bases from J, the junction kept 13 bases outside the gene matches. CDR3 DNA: TGTGCCAGCAGCCCAACTACCAACACAGGGGGATATGGCTACACCTTC. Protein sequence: CASSPTTNTGGYGYTF.

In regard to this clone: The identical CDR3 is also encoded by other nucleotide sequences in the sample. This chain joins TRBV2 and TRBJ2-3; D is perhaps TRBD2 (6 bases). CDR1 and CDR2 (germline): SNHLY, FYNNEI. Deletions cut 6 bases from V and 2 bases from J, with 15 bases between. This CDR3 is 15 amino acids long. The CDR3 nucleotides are TGTGCCAGCAGCTCCGGGGGACCGAACACAGATACGCAGTATTTT. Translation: CASSSGGPNTDTQYF.

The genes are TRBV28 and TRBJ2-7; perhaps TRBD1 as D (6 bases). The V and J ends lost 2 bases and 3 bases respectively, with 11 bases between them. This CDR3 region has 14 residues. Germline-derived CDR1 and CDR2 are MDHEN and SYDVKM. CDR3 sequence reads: CASSLGQGNYEQYF. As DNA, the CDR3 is TGTGCCAGCAGTTTAGGCCAGGGGAACTACGAGCAGTACTTC.

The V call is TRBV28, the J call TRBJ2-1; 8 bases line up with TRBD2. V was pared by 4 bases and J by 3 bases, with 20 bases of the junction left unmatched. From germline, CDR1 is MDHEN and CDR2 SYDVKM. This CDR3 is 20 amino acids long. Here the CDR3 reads CASSSPWPEVLSGGYNEQFF. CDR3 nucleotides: TGTGCCAGCAGTTCCCCCTGGCCCGAGGTGCTGAGCGGGGGCTACAATGAGCAGTTCTTC.

This CDR3 is CASSGRGPSSYNSPLHF. CDR3 DNA: TGTGCCAGCAGTGGCAGGGGCCCGAGCTCCTATAATTCACCCCTCCACTTT. The gene calls are TRBV2 and TRBJ1-6; weak D call: TRBD1 (6 bases). Trimming left V 4 bases short and J 0 bases short, with 13 bases between. The germline gives CDR1 SNHLY, CDR2 FYNNEI. The CDR3 covers 17 residues. Filled out from reference TRBV2 and TRBJ1-6, the complete variable domain reads EPEVTQTPSHQVTQMGQEVILRCVPISNHLYFYWYRQILGQKVEFLVSFYNNEISEKSEIFDDQFSVERPDGSNFTLKIRSTKLEDSAMYFCASSGRGPSSYNSPLHFGNGTRLTVT.

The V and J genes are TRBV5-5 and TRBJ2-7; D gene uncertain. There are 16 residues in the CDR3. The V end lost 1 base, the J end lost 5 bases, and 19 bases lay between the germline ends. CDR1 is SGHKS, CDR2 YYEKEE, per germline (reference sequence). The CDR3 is CASSLYVVPGYHEQYF. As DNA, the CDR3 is TGTGCCAGCAGCTTGTACGTTGTCCCGGGTTACCACGAGCAGTACTTC.

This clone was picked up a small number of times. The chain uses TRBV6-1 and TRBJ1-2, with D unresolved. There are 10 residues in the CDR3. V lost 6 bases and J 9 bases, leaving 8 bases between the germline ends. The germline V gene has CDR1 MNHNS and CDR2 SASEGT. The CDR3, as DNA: TGTGCCAGCAGCCCCCATCGCTACACCTTC. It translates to CASSPHRYTF.

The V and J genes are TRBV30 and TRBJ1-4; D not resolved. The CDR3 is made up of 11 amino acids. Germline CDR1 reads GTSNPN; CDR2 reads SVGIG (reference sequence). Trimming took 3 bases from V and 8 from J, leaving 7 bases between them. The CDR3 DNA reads TGTGCCTGGAGCCAGGTCGAAAAACTGTTTTTT. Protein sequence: CAWSQVEKLFF. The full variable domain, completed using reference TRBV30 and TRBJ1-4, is SQTIHQWPATLVQPVGSPLSLECTVEGTSNPNLYWYRQAAGRGLQLLFYSVGIGQISSEVPQNLSASRPQDRQFILSSKKLLLSDSGFYLCAWSQVEKLFFGSGTQLSVL.

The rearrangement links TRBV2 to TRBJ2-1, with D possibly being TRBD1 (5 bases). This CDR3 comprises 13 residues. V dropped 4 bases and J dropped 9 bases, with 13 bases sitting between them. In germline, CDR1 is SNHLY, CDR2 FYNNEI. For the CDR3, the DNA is TGTGCCAGCAGTGGTGACAGACTCAGTGAGCAGTTCTTC. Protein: CASSGDRLSEQFF.

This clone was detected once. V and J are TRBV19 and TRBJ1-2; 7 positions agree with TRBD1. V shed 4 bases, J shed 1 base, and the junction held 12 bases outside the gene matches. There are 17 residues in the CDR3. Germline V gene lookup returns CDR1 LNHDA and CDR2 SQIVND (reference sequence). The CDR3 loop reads CASSKFVDRDFNYGYTF. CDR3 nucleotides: TGTGCCAGTAGTAAATTTGTAGACAGGGATTTTAACTATGGCTACACCTTC. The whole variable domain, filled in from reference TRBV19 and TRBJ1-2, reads DGGITQSPKYLFRKEGQNVTLSCEQNLNHDAMYWYRQDPGQGLRLIYYSQIVNDFQKGDIAEGYSVSREKKESFPLTVTSAQKNPTAFYLCASSKFVDRDFNYGYTFGSGTRLTVV.

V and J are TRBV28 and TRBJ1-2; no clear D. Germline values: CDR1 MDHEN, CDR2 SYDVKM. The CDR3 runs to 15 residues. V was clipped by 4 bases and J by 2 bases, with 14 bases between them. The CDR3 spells CASSSAGGGNYGYTF. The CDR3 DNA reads TGTGCCAGCAGTTCCGCAGGTGGAGGGAACTATGGCTACACCTTC.